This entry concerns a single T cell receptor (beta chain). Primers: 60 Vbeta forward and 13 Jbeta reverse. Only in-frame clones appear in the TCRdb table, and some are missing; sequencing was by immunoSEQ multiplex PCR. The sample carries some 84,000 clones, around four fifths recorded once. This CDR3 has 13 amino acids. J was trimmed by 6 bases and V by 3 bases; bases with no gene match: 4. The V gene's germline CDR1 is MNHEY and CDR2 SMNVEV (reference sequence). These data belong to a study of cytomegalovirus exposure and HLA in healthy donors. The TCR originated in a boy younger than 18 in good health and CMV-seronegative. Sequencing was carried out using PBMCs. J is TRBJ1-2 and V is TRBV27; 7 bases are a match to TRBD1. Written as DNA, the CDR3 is TGTGCCAGCAGTTTGGACAGGTGGGATGGCTACACCTTC. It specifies CASSLDRWDGYTF.